This T cell receptor (beta chain) was observed in a study of tumor and adjacent non-tumor tissue in lung cancer. No cell sorting was done before RNA was extracted from the tissue. The normal lung tissue was taken more than 3 cm from the tumor edge. Germline V gene lookup returns CDR1 SGHAT and CDR2 FQNNGV. The CDR3 length is 15 residues. A note on this clonotype: One end of the junction is discordant with germline, which a read error may explain.

A modified ARM-PCR protocol with three rounds of nested PCR amplified TCRbeta. TCRdb reprocessed the multiplex PCR reads via MiXCR and lists one record per CDR3 protein. Of 75,000 to 90,000 distinct CDR3 sequences listed, roughly three quarters are singletons. The V and J genes are TRBV11-2 and TRBJ2-3; 8 bases are a match to TRBD1. This TCR derives from a woman aged 45 to 65 with non-small cell lung cancer. Sequencing was done on a sample of distant non-tumor lung tissue. CDR3 DNA: TGTGCCAGCAGCTTAGGACCCCCAGGGGGCCATAAGCAGTATTTC. Its protein is CASSLGPPGGHKQYF.